This TCR beta chain was captured by sequencing in a study of metastatic and nonmetastatic thyroid tumors (dated by TCRdb to the early 2020s). At the level of the whole study: Repertoires were compared across peripheral blood and tumor or nodule tissue samples from malignant and benign thyroid patients. Findings and caveats that apply to the study as a whole: In both blood and tumor samples, malignant tumors were reported to have significantly higher TCR beta diversity than benign nodules.

None of the patients had been given any treatment before thyroid surgery. Using T-cell receptor beta sequencing, the study looked back at clinical samples from patients collected from about 2011 to 2019. This clone occurred many times. The antigen it recognizes is unknown. No base-level quality is on record; no much larger clone is a single base apart. V and J lose 8 bases and 4 bases, and a span of 16 bases separates them. The CDR3 covers 14 residues, taking in both the cysteine and the phenylalanine. Only the CDR3 region is kept as DNA, spanning 42 bases read in frame from base 1. Library preparation used PCR. The sequencing machine was an Illumina HiSeq 4000. The TCR beta-chain CDR3 region of each patient was profiled by high-throughput sequencing. The authors' analysis ran thus. Drawing on CDR3 differences between clinicopathological groups, the researchers built a classifier meant to tell apart patients with distant-metastatic papillary thyroid cancer. The Shannon index was used to measure repertoire diversity, and the Morisita-Horn index was used to measure how similar tumor and blood repertoires were. Using fastp trimming at Q25 and MiXCR clonotype assembly, TCRdb reanalyzed the public sequencing data and kept in-frame beta chains. None of the V and J calls come from the authors' own analysis; TCRdb made them. In this sample the table shows about 92,000 clones, under 15% of which occur a single time. The ten largest account for roughly 4% of the sample.

The clonotype comes from a female donor with papillary thyroid cancer or a benign thyroid nodule (not recorded which). Some clones in this sample may be carry-over from other donors' samples. The sequenced sample was blood. This receptor chain uses TRBV12-3 or TRBV12-4 and TRBJ2-3; the best D guess is TRBD2, with 7 bases matching. CDR3 region: CASEGGVLADTQYF. DNA sequence: TGTGCCAGCGAAGGGGGGGTACTTGCAGATACGCAGTATTTT.